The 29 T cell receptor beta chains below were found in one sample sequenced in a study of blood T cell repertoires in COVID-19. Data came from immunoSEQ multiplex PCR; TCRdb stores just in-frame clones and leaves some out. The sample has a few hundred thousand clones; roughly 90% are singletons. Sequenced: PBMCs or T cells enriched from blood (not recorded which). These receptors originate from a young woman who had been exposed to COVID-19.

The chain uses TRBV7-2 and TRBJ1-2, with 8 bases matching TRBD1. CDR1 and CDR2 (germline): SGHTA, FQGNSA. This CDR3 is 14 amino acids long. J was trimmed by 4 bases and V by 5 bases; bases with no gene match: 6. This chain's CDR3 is CASSPGQAFYGYTF. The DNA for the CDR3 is TGTGCCAGCAGCCCGGGACAGGCCTTCTATGGCTACACCTTC.

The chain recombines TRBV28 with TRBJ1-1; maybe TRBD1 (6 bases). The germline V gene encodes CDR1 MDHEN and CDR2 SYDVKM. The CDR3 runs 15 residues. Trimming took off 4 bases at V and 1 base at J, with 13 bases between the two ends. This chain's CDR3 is CASSSTGERNTEAFF. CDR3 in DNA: TGTGCCAGCAGTTCGACAGGTGAACGGAACACTGAAGCTTTCTTT.

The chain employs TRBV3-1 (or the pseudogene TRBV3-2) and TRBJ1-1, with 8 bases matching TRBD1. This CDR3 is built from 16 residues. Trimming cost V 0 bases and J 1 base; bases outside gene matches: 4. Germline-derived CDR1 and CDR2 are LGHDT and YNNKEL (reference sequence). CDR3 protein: CASSQDWGQANTEAFF. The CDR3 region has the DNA TGTGCCAGCAGCCAAGATTGGGGACAGGCGAACACTGAAGCTTTCTTT.

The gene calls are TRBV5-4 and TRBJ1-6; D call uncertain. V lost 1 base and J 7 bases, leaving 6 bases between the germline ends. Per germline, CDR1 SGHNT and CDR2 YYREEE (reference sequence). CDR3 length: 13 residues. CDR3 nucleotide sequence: TGTGCCAGCAGCTTGACAGCAAATTCACCCCTCCACTTT. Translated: CASSLTANSPLHF.

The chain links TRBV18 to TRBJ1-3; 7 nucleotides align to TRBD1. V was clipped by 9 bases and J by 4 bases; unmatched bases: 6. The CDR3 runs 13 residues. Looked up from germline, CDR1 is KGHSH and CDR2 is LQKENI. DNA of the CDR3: TGTGCCAGTGCAAGGGGGCCCGGAAACACCATATATTTT. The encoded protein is CASARGPGNTIYF.

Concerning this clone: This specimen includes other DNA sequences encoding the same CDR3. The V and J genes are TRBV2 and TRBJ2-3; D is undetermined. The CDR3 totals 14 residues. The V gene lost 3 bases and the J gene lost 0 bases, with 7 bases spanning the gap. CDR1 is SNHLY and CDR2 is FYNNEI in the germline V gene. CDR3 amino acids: CASSELTSTDTQYF. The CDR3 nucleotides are TGTGCCAGCAGTGAGCTAACTAGCACAGATACGCAGTATTTT.

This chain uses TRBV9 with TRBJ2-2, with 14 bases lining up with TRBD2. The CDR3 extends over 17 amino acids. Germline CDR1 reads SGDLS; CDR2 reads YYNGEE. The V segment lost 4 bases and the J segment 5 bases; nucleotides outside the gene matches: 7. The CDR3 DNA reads TGTGCCAGCAGCCGAGGACTAGCGGGAGGTAATACCGGGGAGCTGTTTTTT. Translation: CASSRGLAGGNTGELFF.

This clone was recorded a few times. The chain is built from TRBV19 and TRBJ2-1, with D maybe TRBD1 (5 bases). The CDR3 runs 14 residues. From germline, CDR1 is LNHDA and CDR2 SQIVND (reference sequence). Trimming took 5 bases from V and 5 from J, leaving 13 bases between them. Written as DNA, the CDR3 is TGTGCCAGTAGTCGCCAGGGCAACGACAATGAGCAGTTCTTC. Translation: CASSRQGNDNEQFF.

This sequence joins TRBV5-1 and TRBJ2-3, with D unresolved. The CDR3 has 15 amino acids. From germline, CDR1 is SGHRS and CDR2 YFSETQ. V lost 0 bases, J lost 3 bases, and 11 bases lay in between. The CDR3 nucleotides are TGCGCCAGCAGCTTGGGGGTAGCATCGACAGATACGCAGTATTTT. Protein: CASSLGVASTDTQYF.

DNA of the CDR3: TGTGCCAGCAGCTCAATGGGACTAGCGGGGGCCCCTATCCCGGACAATGAGCAGTTCTTC. It codes for CASSSMGLAGAPIPDNEQFF. The genes are TRBV5-4 and TRBJ2-1, with 14 bases lining up with TRBD2. J lost 5 bases, V lost 3 bases, and 16 bases had no gene match. Looked up from germline, CDR1 is SGHNT and CDR2 is YYREEE (reference sequence). CDR3 size: 20 residues.

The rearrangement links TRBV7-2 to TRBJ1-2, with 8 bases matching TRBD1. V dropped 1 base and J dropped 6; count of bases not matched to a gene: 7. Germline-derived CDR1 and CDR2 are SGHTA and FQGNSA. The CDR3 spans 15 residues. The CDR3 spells CASSLDPGGSDGYTF. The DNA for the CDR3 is TGTGCCAGCAGCTTAGATCCAGGGGGCTCGGATGGCTACACCTTC.

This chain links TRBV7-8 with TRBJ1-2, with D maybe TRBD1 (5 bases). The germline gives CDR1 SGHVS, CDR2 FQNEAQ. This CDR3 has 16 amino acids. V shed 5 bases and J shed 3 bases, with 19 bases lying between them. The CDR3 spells CASSIRRDGGYYGYTF. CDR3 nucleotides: TGTGCCAGCAGCATTCGCCGGGACGGGGGGTACTATGGCTACACCTTC.

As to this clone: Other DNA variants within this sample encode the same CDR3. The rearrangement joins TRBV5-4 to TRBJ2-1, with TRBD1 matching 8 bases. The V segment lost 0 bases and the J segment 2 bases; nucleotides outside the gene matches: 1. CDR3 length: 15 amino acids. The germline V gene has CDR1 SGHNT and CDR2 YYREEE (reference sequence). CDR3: CASSLGQGPYNEQFF. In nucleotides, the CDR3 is TGTGCCAGCAGCTTGGGACAGGGGCCCTACAATGAGCAGTTCTTC.

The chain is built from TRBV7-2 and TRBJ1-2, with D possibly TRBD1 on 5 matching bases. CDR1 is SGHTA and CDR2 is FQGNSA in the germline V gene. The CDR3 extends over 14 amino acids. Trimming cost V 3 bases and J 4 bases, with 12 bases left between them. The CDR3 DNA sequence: TGTGCCAGCAGCTTCGACAGAGCCCTCTATGGCTACACCTTC. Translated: CASSFDRALYGYTF. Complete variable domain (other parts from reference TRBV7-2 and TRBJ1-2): GAGVSQSPSNKVTEKGKDVELRCDPISGHTALYWYRQSLGQGLEFLIYFQGNSAPDKSGLPSDRFSAERTGGSVSTLTIQRTQQEDSAVYLCASSFDRALYGYTFGSGTRLTVV.

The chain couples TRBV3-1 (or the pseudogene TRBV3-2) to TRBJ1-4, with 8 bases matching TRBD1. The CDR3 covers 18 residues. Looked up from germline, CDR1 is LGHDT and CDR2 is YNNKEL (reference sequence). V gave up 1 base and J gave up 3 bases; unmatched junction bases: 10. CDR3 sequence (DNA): TGTGCCAGCAGCCAAGTACGGGGCCGGACAGGGTCTAATGAAAAACTGTTTTTT. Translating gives CASSQVRGRTGSNEKLFF.

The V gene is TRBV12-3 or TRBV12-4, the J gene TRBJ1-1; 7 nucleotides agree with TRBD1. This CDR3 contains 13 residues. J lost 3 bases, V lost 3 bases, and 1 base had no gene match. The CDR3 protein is CASSFQGDTEAFF. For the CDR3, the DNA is TGTGCCAGCAGTTTCCAGGGGGACACTGAAGCTTTCTTT.

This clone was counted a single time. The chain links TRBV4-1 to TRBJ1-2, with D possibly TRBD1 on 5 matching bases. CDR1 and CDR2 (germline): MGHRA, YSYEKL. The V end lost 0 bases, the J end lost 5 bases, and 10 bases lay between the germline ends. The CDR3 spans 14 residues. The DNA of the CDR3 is TGCGCCAGCAGCCAAGATTGGGGGGTGTATGGCTACACCTTC. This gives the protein CASSQDWGVYGYTF.

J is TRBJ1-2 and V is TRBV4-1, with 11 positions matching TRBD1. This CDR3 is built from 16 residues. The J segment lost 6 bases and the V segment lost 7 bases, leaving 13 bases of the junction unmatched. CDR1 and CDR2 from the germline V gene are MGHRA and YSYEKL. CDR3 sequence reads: CASTGPGQGVQDGYTF. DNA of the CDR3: TGCGCCAGCACCGGACCGGGACAGGGGGTTCAAGATGGCTACACCTTC.

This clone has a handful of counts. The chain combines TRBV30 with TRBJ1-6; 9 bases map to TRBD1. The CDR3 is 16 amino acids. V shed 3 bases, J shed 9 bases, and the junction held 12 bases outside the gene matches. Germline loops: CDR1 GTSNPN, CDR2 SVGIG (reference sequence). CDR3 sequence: CAWRATGGGRGSPLHF. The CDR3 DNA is TGTGCCTGGAGGGCTACAGGGGGCGGTCGGGGTTCACCCCTCCACTTT.

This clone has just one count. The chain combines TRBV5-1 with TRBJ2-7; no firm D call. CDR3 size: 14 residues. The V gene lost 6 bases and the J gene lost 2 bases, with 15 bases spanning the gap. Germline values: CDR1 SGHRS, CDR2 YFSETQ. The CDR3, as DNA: TGCGCCAGCAATCGCGAAAACGTTCCCTACGAGCAGTACTTC. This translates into CASNRENVPYEQYF.

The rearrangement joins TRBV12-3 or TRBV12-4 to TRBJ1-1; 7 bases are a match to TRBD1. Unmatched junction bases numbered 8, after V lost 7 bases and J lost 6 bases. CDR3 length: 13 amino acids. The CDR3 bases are TGTGCCAGCATCCTGACAGGGCGGGCTGAAGCTTTCTTT. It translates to CASILTGRAEAFF.

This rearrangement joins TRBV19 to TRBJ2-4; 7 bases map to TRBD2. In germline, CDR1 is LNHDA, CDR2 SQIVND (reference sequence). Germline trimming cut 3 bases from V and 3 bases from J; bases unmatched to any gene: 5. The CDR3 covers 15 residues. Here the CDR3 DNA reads TGTGCCAGTAGTATCGGCGGGGGTTTCAAAAACATTCAGTACTTC. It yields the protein CASSIGGGFKNIQYF.

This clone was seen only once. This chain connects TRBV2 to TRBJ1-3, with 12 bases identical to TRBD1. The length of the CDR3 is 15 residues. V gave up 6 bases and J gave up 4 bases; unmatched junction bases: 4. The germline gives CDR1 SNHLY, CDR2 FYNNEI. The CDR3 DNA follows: TGTGCCAGCAGGGGACAGGGGGCAAAAGGAAACACCATATATTTT. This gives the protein CASRGQGAKGNTIYF.

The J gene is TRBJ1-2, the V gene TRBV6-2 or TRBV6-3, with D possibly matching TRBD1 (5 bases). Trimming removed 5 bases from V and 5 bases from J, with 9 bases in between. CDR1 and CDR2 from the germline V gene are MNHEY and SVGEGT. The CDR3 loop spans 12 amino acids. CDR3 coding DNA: TGTGCCAGCAGTCAAGGGGCTTATGGCTACACCTTC. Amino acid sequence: CASSQGAYGYTF.

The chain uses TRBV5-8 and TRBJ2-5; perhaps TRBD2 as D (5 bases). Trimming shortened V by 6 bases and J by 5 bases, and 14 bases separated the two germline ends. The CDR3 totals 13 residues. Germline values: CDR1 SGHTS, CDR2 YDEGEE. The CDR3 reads CASTRWGEETQYF. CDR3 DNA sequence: TGTGCCAGCACCCGATGGGGAGAGGAGACCCAGTACTTC.

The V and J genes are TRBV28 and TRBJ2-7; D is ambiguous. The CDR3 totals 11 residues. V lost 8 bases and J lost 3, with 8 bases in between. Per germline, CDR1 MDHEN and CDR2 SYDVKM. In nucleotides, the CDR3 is TGTGCCAGCCTTCGACACTACGAGCAGTACTTC. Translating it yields CASLRHYEQYF.

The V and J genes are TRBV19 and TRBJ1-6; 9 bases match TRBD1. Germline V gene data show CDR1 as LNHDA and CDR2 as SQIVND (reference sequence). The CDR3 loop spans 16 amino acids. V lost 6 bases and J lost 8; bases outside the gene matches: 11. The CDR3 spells CASSRDRDYSDSPLHF. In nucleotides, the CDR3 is TGTGCCAGTAGCCGGGACAGGGACTACTCCGATTCACCCCTCCACTTT.

This chain's CDR3 is CASSQPADTFEKLFF. The CDR3 coding sequence is TGCGCCAGCAGCCAGCCGGCGGACACATTTGAAAAACTGTTTTTT. The V and J genes are TRBV4-1 and TRBJ1-4, with D perhaps TRBD1 (5 bases). Germline V gives CDR1 MGHRA, CDR2 YSYEKL. This CDR3 region has 15 residues. The germline V and J ends were trimmed by 3 bases and 7 bases, with 15 bases remaining between them.

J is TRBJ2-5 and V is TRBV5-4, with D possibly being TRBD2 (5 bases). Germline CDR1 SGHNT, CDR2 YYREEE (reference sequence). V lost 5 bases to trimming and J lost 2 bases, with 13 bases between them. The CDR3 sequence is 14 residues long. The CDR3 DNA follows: TGTGCCAGCAGATCATACCGGGAACAAGAGACCCAGTACTTC. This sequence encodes CASRSYREQETQYF.